Below, 10 T cell receptor beta chains from the same sample are listed, as sequenced in a study of beta chain features in type 1 diabetes. Whole-study results and caveats: When Type 1 diabetes patients were examined, their TCRB CDR3s proved moderately but significantly shorter in all four CD4+ subsets.

cDNA synthesis used the whole RNA isolate, giving expressed TCRB sequences. Generated by immunoSEQ multiplex PCR, the TCRdb table keeps only in-frame clones and is missing some. Of 150,000 to 200,000 clones listed, roughly 60% are singletons. No antigens are known for them. Sequences were obtained from naive CD4+ T cells from blood. These receptors were taken from a man aged 25-45 years with type 1 diabetes.

The rearrangement joins TRBV7-2 to TRBJ2-5, with a possible D match to TRBD1 (6 bases). Per germline, CDR1 SGHTA and CDR2 FQGNSA. Trimming left V 3 bases short and J 2 bases short, with 13 bases between. CDR3 length: 15 amino acids. The CDR3 DNA reads TGTGCCAGCAGCTTGTCGGGGACAAGACAAGAGACCCAGTACTTC. Amino acids: CASSLSGTRQETQYF.

The V gene is TRBV7-9, the J gene TRBJ2-1; unclear D gene. Looked up from germline, CDR1 is SEHNR and CDR2 is FQNEAQ (reference sequence). This CDR3 has 14 amino acids. Trimming shortened V by 4 bases and J by 0 bases, and 7 bases separated the two germline ends. The CDR3 DNA reads TGTGCCAGCAGCTCTGTCCCCTCCTACAATGAGCAGTTCTTC. Encoded protein: CASSSVPSYNEQFF.

The chain joins TRBV5-1 to TRBJ2-7, with 9 bases identical to TRBD1. In germline, CDR1 is SGHRS, CDR2 YFSETQ. There are 16 residues in the CDR3. The V segment lost 0 bases and the J segment 5 bases; nucleotides outside the gene matches: 9. The CDR3, as DNA: TGCGCCAGCAGCTTGGCCGGGACAGGGTCTCCCCACGAGCAGTACTTC. Translating gives CASSLAGTGSPHEQYF.

This clone was detected a few times. The chain recombines TRBV2 with TRBJ1-4; D remains unclear. This CDR3 contains 10 residues. Trimming removed 5 bases at V and 7 bases at J, with 2 bases between. CDR1 and CDR2 from the germline V gene are SNHLY and FYNNEI. CDR3 DNA sequence: TGTGCCAGCAGTTTTGAAAAACTGTTTTTT. This sequence encodes CASSFEKLFF.

The J gene is TRBJ1-6, the V gene TRBV7-9; D may be TRBD1 (6 bases). Germline V gene sequence: CDR1 SEHNR, CDR2 FQNEAQ (reference sequence). The CDR3 sequence is 15 residues long. V lost 5 bases and J lost 4, with 12 bases in between. CDR3 sequence reads: CASSEIQGYNSPLHF. DNA of the CDR3: TGTGCCAGCAGCGAAATACAGGGATATAATTCACCCCTCCACTTT.

This clone was seen once. V gene TRBV7-8 combines with J gene TRBJ2-7; no firm D call. CDR1 and CDR2 (germline): SGHVS, FQNEAQ. V lost 1 base to trimming and J lost 3 bases, with 4 bases between them. The CDR3 consists of 12 residues. The CDR3 region is CASSLDNYEQYF. The CDR3 nucleotides read TGTGCCAGCAGCTTAGACAACTACGAGCAGTACTTC. Filled out from reference TRBV7-8 and TRBJ2-7, the complete variable domain reads GAGVSQSPRYKVAKRGQDVALRCDPISGHVSLFWYQQALGQGPEFLTYFQNEAQLDKSGLPSDRFFAERPEGSVSTLKIQRTQQEDSAVYLCASSLDNYEQYFGPGTRLTVT.

The chain employs TRBV4-3 and TRBJ2-1, with a possible D match to TRBD1 (5 bases). Germline assignment: CDR1 LGHNA and CDR2 YSLEER. The CDR3 spans 15 residues. V lost 0 bases and J lost 5, with 11 bases in between. The CDR3 spells CASSQDWGSHNEQFF. In nucleotides, the CDR3 is TGCGCCAGCAGCCAAGATTGGGGCAGCCACAATGAGCAGTTCTTC.

As for this clone: The sample contains more than one DNA sequence encoding this CDR3. The chain has TRBV9 and TRBJ2-5; D might be TRBD1 or TRBD2, each matching 5 bases. Germline V CDR1 and CDR2: SGDLS, YYNGEE. The CDR3 has 14 residues. Trimming removed 0 bases from V and 1 base from J, with 7 bases in between. CDR3 sequence (DNA): TGTGCCAGCAGCGTAGGGGGGACCCAAGAGACCCAGTACTTC. Translation gives CASSVGGTQETQYF.

This clone was recorded once. The CDR3 nucleotides read TGTGCCAGCAGCCAAGCTACGGCAGCTCAAAAACTGTTTTTT. Residues: CASSQATAAQKLFF. The chain joins TRBV14 to TRBJ1-4; no firm D call. The germline V gene encodes CDR1 SGHDN and CDR2 FVKESK. Deletions cut 1 base from V and 9 bases from J, with 12 bases between. The CDR3 sequence is 14 residues long.

The chain combines TRBV27 with TRBJ2-1, with 9 bases aligning to TRBD1. The CDR3 is 13 amino acids. Per germline, CDR1 MNHEY and CDR2 SMNVEV (reference sequence). The V gene end was trimmed by 3 bases and the J gene end by 8 bases; junction bases not matched to a gene: 2. CDR3 protein: CASSFWTGDEQFF. CDR3 nucleotides: TGTGCCAGCAGTTTTTGGACAGGGGATGAGCAGTTCTTC.